One and the same sample provided the 30 T cell receptor beta chains below, sequenced in a study of shared clonotypes between healthy human individuals. Sequencing was performed with immunoSEQ multiplex PCR; in TCRdb, only in-frame clones are kept and a portion is missing. The sample has more than 2 million clones; approximately 94% are singletons. The sequencing input was naive CD4+ T cells sorted from blood. This sample's subset: CD45RA+ positively selected. Source of these receptors: a man between 18 and 35 years old in good health.

The chain recombines TRBV5-8 with TRBJ1-4; D is unclear. Per germline, CDR1 SGHTS and CDR2 YDEGEE. With 4 bases removed from V and 5 bases from J, the gap between germline ends came to 9 bases. This CDR3 has 13 residues. The CDR3 DNA reads as TGTGCCAGCAGCCTCTGGGAGAATGAAAAACTGTTTTTT. As protein: CASSLWENEKLFF. Filled out from reference TRBV5-8 and TRBJ1-4, the complete variable domain reads EAGVTQSPTHLIKTRGQQATLRCSPISGHTSVYWYQQALGLGLQFLLWYDEGEERNRGNFPPRFSGRQFPNYSSELNVNALELEDSALYLCASSLWENEKLFFGSGTQLSVL.

This chain joins TRBV7-9 and TRBJ2-3, with 8 bases lining up with TRBD1. This CDR3 is built from 18 residues. V lost 3 bases, J lost 1 base, and 12 bases stayed unmatched. Germline V CDR1 and CDR2: SEHNR, FQNEAQ (reference sequence). CDR3 nucleotides: TGTGCCAGCAGCTTCGGACAGGGAATTCCCTTGGGCACAGATACGCAGTATTTT. This codes for CASSFGQGIPLGTDTQYF.

J is TRBJ2-7 and V is TRBV6-4; TRBD1 matches 9 bases. This CDR3 spans 14 amino acids. The V segment lost 4 bases and the J segment 0 bases; nucleotides outside the gene matches: 1. The germline CDR1 and CDR2 sequences are MRHNA and SNTAGT. The CDR3 nucleotides read TGTGCCAGCAGTGCGACAGGGGGCTCCTACGAGCAGTACTTC. Protein: CASSATGGSYEQYF.

V usage is TRBV27 and J usage is TRBJ1-1; tentatively, D is TRBD1 (6 bases). Trimming cost V 8 bases and J 7 bases, with 17 bases left between them. The CDR3 totals 13 residues. Germline CDR1 reads MNHEY; CDR2 reads SMNVEV (reference sequence). The CDR3 sequence is CASLLRGGSEAFF. Here the CDR3 DNA reads TGTGCCAGCCTCCTCAGGGGTGGGAGTGAAGCTTTCTTT.

A few counts support this clone. The chain employs TRBV30 and TRBJ1-5; TRBD1 matches 7 bases. The CDR3 extends over 14 amino acids. V dropped 5 bases and J dropped 9; count of bases not matched to a gene: 13. The V gene's germline CDR1 is GTSNPN and CDR2 SVGIG (reference sequence). In DNA, the CDR3 is TGTGCCTGGGCCACCGGGACAGTCGATGGGCCCCAGCATTTT. Amino acid sequence: CAWATGTVDGPQHF.

The V gene is TRBV4-1, the J gene TRBJ2-7, with 8 bases fitting TRBD1. Germline V gene sequence: CDR1 MGHRA, CDR2 YSYEKL. The J segment lost 4 bases and the V segment lost 3 bases, leaving 20 bases of the junction unmatched. This CDR3 comprises 19 residues. DNA of the CDR3: TGCGCCAGCAGCCATACCCTGACAGGGGCCCTACCTAAATTGTACGAGCAGTACTTC. It translates to CASSHTLTGALPKLYEQYF.

J is TRBJ1-3 and V is TRBV30; no firm D call. This CDR3 has 12 amino acids. Trimming pared 1 base from V and 3 bases from J, leaving 4 bases between. Germline V gene sequence: CDR1 GTSNPN, CDR2 SVGIG (reference sequence). The CDR3 loop is CAWSEIGNTIYF. CDR3 in DNA: TGTGCCTGGAGTGAGATTGGAAACACCATATATTTT.

CDR3 in DNA: TGTGCCAGCAGCGGGACAGGGGGGAACACCGGGGAGCTGTTTTTT. It is translated as CASSGTGGNTGELFF. The chain uses TRBV9 and TRBJ2-2; TRBD1 aligns across 10 bases. With 3 bases clipped from V and 1 base from J, the junction kept 0 bases outside the gene matches. Looked up from germline, CDR1 is SGDLS and CDR2 is YYNGEE. This CDR3 is 15 amino acids long. The variable domain in full, completed from reference TRBV9 and TRBJ2-2, reads DSGVTQTPKHLITATGQRVTLRCSPRSGDLSVYWYQQSLDQGLQFLIQYYNGEERAKGNILERFSAQQFPDLHSELNLSSLELGDSALYFCASSGTGGNTGELFFGEGSRLTVL.

As for this clone: Other DNA sequences in this sample translate to the same CDR3. The rearrangement links TRBV5-1 to TRBJ1-1; D call uncertain. The CDR3 loop spans 13 amino acids. The germline V gene encodes CDR1 SGHRS and CDR2 YFSETQ. The ends were cut back, 4 bases at V and 1 base at J, with 8 bases in the middle. CDR3 residues: CASSPLGNTEAFF. As DNA, the CDR3 is TGCGCCAGCAGCCCCCTAGGGAACACTGAAGCTTTCTTT. The whole variable domain, filled in from reference TRBV5-1 and TRBJ1-1, reads KAGVTQTPRYLIKTRGQQVTLSCSPISGHRSVSWYQQTPGQGLQFLFEYFSETQRNKGNFPGRFSGRQFSNSRSEMNVSTLELGDSALYLCASSPLGNTEAFFGQGTRLTVV.

The genes are TRBV9 and TRBJ1-1; possible D gene TRBD1, 5 bases. V was cut by 0 bases and J by 4 bases, with 13 bases left in between. The CDR3 spans 15 residues. Germline assignment: CDR1 SGDLS and CDR2 YYNGEE. The CDR3 DNA is TGTGCCAGCAGCGTAGATCCAGGGCAGGGCACTGAAGCTTTCTTT. Protein sequence: CASSVDPGQGTEAFF. Drawing the rest from reference TRBV9 and TRBJ1-1, the complete variable domain is DSGVTQTPKHLITATGQRVTLRCSPRSGDLSVYWYQQSLDQGLQFLIQYYNGEERAKGNILERFSAQQFPDLHSELNLSSLELGDSALYFCASSVDPGQGTEAFFGQGTRLTVV.

The J gene is TRBJ2-5, the V gene TRBV11-2; D may be TRBD2 (5 bases). The germline V gene has CDR1 SGHAT and CDR2 FQNNGV. The CDR3 runs to 14 residues. V was cut by 2 bases and J by 2 bases, with 9 bases left in between. The CDR3 here is CASSLTGIQETQYF. In DNA form, the CDR3 reads TGTGCCAGCAGCTTAACGGGAATTCAAGAGACCCAGTACTTC.

The J gene is TRBJ1-2, the V gene TRBV5-1, with D perhaps matching TRBD1 (6 bases). Trimming cost V 0 bases and J 8 bases, with 17 bases left between them. Germline V gene lookup returns CDR1 SGHRS and CDR2 YFSETQ. This CDR3 spans 15 amino acids. The CDR3: CASSLAAQGSIGYTF. The CDR3 DNA follows: TGCGCCAGCAGCTTGGCAGCCCAGGGGTCGATAGGCTACACCTTC. Using reference TRBV5-1 and TRBJ1-2 for the parts outside the CDR3, the full variable domain is KAGVTQTPRYLIKTRGQQVTLSCSPISGHRSVSWYQQTPGQGLQFLFEYFSETQRNKGNFPGRFSGRQFSNSRSEMNVSTLELGDSALYLCASSLAAQGSIGYTFGSGTRLTVV.

The V and J genes are TRBV6-1 and TRBJ1-2; D remains ambiguous. This CDR3 is built from 13 residues. Germline values: CDR1 MNHNS, CDR2 SASEGT. Trimming removed 8 bases from V and 1 base from J, with 11 bases in between. The CDR3 reads CASVSRLNYGYTF. Written as DNA, the CDR3 is TGTGCCAGCGTATCACGGCTTAACTATGGCTACACCTTC.

The chain joins TRBV6-6 to TRBJ1-2; a weak D match, TRBD1 (6 bases). Germline-derived CDR1 and CDR2 are MNHNY and SVGAGI (reference sequence). Trimming left V 5 bases short and J 3 bases short, with 13 bases between. The CDR3 is 14 amino acids. CDR3 in DNA: TGTGCCAGCAGTGCCGGGTACAGGGACTATGGCTACACCTTC. Encoded protein: CASSAGYRDYGYTF.

V usage is TRBV12-5 and J usage is TRBJ1-1; 8 nucleotides align to TRBD1. CDR3 length: 16 amino acids. After removal of 5 bases from V and 0 bases from J, the junction contained 8 bases not matched to a gene. Germline-derived CDR1 and CDR2 are LGHNT and FRNRAP. CDR3 region: CASGADRGAMNTEAFF. The CDR3, as DNA: TGTGCTAGTGGTGCCGACAGGGGCGCCATGAACACTGAAGCTTTCTTT.

The V and J genes are TRBV2 and TRBJ2-1; 16 bases agree with TRBD2. The CDR3 runs 19 residues. Germline V gene sequence: CDR1 SNHLY, CDR2 FYNNEI. V was clipped by 5 bases and J by 0 bases; unmatched bases: 7. CDR3: CASSPGTSGRGSSYNEQFF. DNA for the CDR3: TGTGCCAGCAGTCCCGGGACTAGCGGGAGGGGGAGCTCCTACAATGAGCAGTTCTTC.

The chain is built from TRBV11-2 and TRBJ1-1, with 10 bases aligning to TRBD1. The CDR3 is 14 residues long. Per the germline V gene, CDR1 is SGHAT and CDR2 is FQNNGV. The V segment lost 3 bases and the J segment 8 bases; nucleotides outside the gene matches: 6. The CDR3 spells CASSLGQGIYEAFF. The CDR3, as DNA: TGTGCCAGCAGCTTGGGACAGGGGATTTACGAAGCTTTCTTT.

This sequence joins TRBV10-3 and TRBJ1-3, with a tentative D call TRBD1 (5 bases). The V gene lost 0 bases and the J gene lost 4 bases, with 16 bases spanning the gap. The germline CDR1 and CDR2 sequences are ENHRY and SYGVKD. CDR3 size: 17 residues. The CDR3 sequence: CAISESYAGTKGNTIYF. As DNA, the CDR3 is TGTGCCATCAGTGAGTCTTACGCAGGGACGAAAGGAAACACCATATATTTT.

The rearrangement joins TRBV9 to TRBJ2-6; D perhaps matches TRBD1 (6 bases). Trimming stripped 1 base from V and 2 bases from J, with 7 bases between. The CDR3 totals 15 residues. CDR1 SGDLS and CDR2 YYNGEE come from the germline V gene. The CDR3 sequence is CASSVRGTGANVLTF. Written as DNA, the CDR3 is TGTGCCAGCAGCGTAAGGGGGACTGGGGCCAACGTCCTGACTTTC.

V is TRBV5-1 and J is TRBJ2-6, with 7 bases identical to TRBD1. Trimming at V came to 0 bases and at J to 2 bases, leaving 5 bases not matched to a gene. CDR1 and CDR2 from the germline V gene are SGHRS and YFSETQ. This CDR3 has 17 residues. The CDR3 sequence: CASSLGFTGAGANVLTF. DNA for the CDR3: TGCGCCAGCAGCTTGGGCTTTACAGGGGCTGGGGCCAACGTCCTGACTTTC.

J is TRBJ1-1 and V is TRBV5-6, with no clear D. The CDR3 sequence is 13 residues long. V was cut by 1 base and J by 5 bases, with 9 bases left in between. Per the germline V gene, CDR1 is SGHDT and CDR2 is YYEEEE. The CDR3 coding sequence is TGTGCCAGCAGCTTGCCCGGGTGGACTGAAGCTTTCTTT. Protein: CASSLPGWTEAFF.

The chain links TRBV11-2 to TRBJ2-7; maybe TRBD1 (5 bases). The CDR3 consists of 15 residues. The V end was cut by 2 bases, the J end by 0 bases, with 11 bases between. Per germline, CDR1 SGHAT and CDR2 FQNNGV. The CDR3 DNA follows: TGTGCCAGCAGCTTATCGGACACCACCTCCTACGAGCAGTACTTC. Protein product: CASSLSDTTSYEQYF.

The chain recombines TRBV10-3 with TRBJ2-1, with D uncertain. The CDR3 runs 15 residues. V lost 4 bases and J lost 0, with 10 bases in between. Germline V lookup: CDR1 ENHRY, CDR2 SYGVKD. DNA of the CDR3: TGTGCCATCAGTGGCGGCTCCAGCTCCTACAATGAGCAGTTCTTC. Residues: CAISGGSSSYNEQFF.

V gene TRBV29-1 combines with J gene TRBJ2-2, with D unresolved. This CDR3 region has 12 residues. V dropped 3 bases and J dropped 0 bases, with 2 bases sitting between them. Germline V gene lookup returns CDR1 SQVTM and CDR2 ANQGSEA. CDR3 amino acids: CSVDANTGELFF. CDR3 DNA sequence: TGCAGCGTTGACGCGAACACCGGGGAGCTGTTTTTT.

The chain couples TRBV5-6 to TRBJ2-1; D ambiguous. Germline CDR1 is SGHDT and CDR2 is YYEEEE. The CDR3 consists of 15 residues. The V and J ends lost 1 base and 5 bases respectively, with 13 bases between them. CDR3 coding DNA: TGTGCCAGCAGCTTGAGGGCAAGGATCAACAATGAGCAGTTCTTC. Its translation: CASSLRARINNEQFF.

The V gene is TRBV18, the J gene TRBJ1-2; D gene unclear. The CDR3 is made up of 12 amino acids. CDR1 KGHSH and CDR2 LQKENI come from the germline V gene. Trimming cost V 6 bases and J 6 bases, with 11 bases left between them. The CDR3: CASSRSGDGYTF. The DNA for the CDR3 is TGTGCCAGCTCCCGGAGCGGAGATGGCTACACCTTC.

The chain carries TRBV4-1 and TRBJ2-5; TRBD2 agrees at 11 bases. The CDR3 is 15 residues long. V gave up 4 bases and J gave up 2 bases; unmatched junction bases: 3. Germline V gene sequence: CDR1 MGHRA, CDR2 YSYEKL. This CDR3 reads CASSPGLAVQETQYF. DNA for the CDR3: TGCGCCAGCAGCCCGGGACTAGCGGTTCAAGAGACCCAGTACTTC.

The chain is built from TRBV27 and TRBJ2-7; D gene uncertain. This CDR3 is built from 14 residues. The germline V gene has CDR1 MNHEY and CDR2 SMNVEV (reference sequence). The germline V and J ends were trimmed by 1 base and 3 bases, with 10 bases remaining between them. The CDR3 here is CASSLYLSSYEQYF. The DNA of the CDR3 is TGTGCCAGCAGTTTATATCTCAGCAGCTACGAGCAGTACTTC.

The chain has TRBV18 and TRBJ1-6; D gene unclear. The ends were cut back, 6 bases at V and 10 bases at J, with 16 bases in the middle. This CDR3 comprises 14 residues. The V gene's germline CDR1 is KGHSH and CDR2 LQKENI. CDR3 in DNA: TGTGCCAGCTCCGAGCAGAGGGTTGGCTCACCCCTCCACTTT. This codes for CASSEQRVGSPLHF.

The chain recombines TRBV5-4 with TRBJ2-2; possibly TRBD1 or TRBD2 for D (6 bases each). V was trimmed by 0 bases and J by 4 bases, leaving 13 bases between them. The germline V gene has CDR1 SGHNT and CDR2 YYREEE (reference sequence). The CDR3 is 16 amino acids. This chain's CDR3 is CASSLGGSGATGELFF. The CDR3 bases are TGTGCCAGCAGCTTGGGTGGGTCGGGGGCCACCGGGGAGCTGTTTTTT.